This section outlines one TCR beta chain sequence together with its context. Its target is unknown. The data originate from a study of cytomegalovirus exposure and HLA in healthy donors. PCR was performed using 60 Vbeta and 13 Jbeta primers. Profiled with immunoSEQ multiplex PCR; TCRdb holds only in-frame clones, not every one. The data show 150,000 to 200,000 clones, with 65% to 85% seen just once and 1.5% to 2% held by the top ten. Study results and caveats: Of the V segments, some could not be distinguished, including TRBV6-2 and TRBV6-3, and were excluded. Later, TCR association rates were found to vary by HLA locus, highest for DRB1 and lowest for HLA-C.

The V gene lost 1 base and the J gene lost 0 bases, with 10 bases spanning the gap. The V gene's germline CDR1 is GTSNPN and CDR2 SVGIG (reference sequence). CDR3 length: 15 residues. The receptor's source is a man younger than 30 in good health and CMV-seronegative. The sample comprised PBMCs. The gene calls are TRBV30 and TRBJ1-5, with D possibly being TRBD1 (6 bases). CDR3 nucleotide sequence: TGTGCCTGGAGTGGGGGGCGCGGTAGCAATCAGCCCCAGCATTTT. Translation: CAWSGGRGSNQPQHF. The whole variable domain, filled in from reference TRBV30 and TRBJ1-5, reads SQTIHQWPATLVQPVGSPLSLECTVEGTSNPNLYWYRQAAGRGLQLLFYSVGIGQISSEVPQNLSASRPQDRQFILSSKKLLLSDSGFYLCAWSGGRGSNQPQHFGDGTRLSIL.